This T cell receptor beta chain was captured by sequencing in a study of blood T cell repertoires in COVID-19. TCRdb keeps only in-frame clones here, not all; method: immunoSEQ multiplex PCR. In the table there are more than 85,000 clones, almost 80% of which are singletons. V was clipped by 5 bases and J by 7 bases; unmatched bases: 13. The germline CDR1 and CDR2 sequences are MDHEN and SYDVKM. This CDR3 contains 15 residues. The sample comprised peripheral blood. The sequence derives from a man aged 55 to 70 with active or convalescent COVID-19. The chain employs TRBV28 and TRBJ2-7, with 8 bases that match TRBD2. CDR3 sequence (DNA): TGTGCCAGCAGTCCGCCGGGTAGCGGGATTGGTGAGCAGTACTTC. It codes for CASSPPGSGIGEQYF.